These T cell receptor beta chains were read from a single sample in a study of human T cells and chemical hapten exposure. TCRdb fed the RACE reads into MiXCR, producing one record per CDR3 protein. The data hold 120,000 or so distinct CDR3 sequences, with approximately 14% observed a single time. The sample in question was whole blood, obtained in connection with sensitization to the hapten diphenylcyclopropenone (DPC). The receptors here all came from a man younger than 35 with alopecia areata. Some clones in this sample may be carry-over from other donors' samples. Both conserved end residues are part of each CDR3. A D gene is named only where the DNA matches it firmly. Size tells how often a clone was seen (once, few, many) or the class of an expanded clone, and some rows leave it out.

J gene,D gene,clone size,V gene,CDR3 DNA,CDR3 protein
TRBJ2-2,.,.,TRBV11-3,TGTGCCAGCAGCCTGGAACGGTTCCCGAACACCGGGGAGCTGTTTTTT,CASSLERFPNTGELFF
TRBJ1-1,.,few,TRBV7-6,TGTGCCAGCAGCCGTAATTCCGGGGCCCAGAACACTGAAGCTTTCTTT,CASSRNSGAQNTEAFF
TRBJ1-2,TRBD1,.,TRBV12-3/TRBV12-4,TGTGCCAGCAGTTCCCCGACAGGGGAATTAGCTAACTATGGCTACACCTTC,CASSSPTGELANYGYTF
TRBJ2-7,TRBD2,many,TRBV9,TGTGCCAGCAGCCCCCGGGGGGGGGCGAGCCCAGATTCCTACGAGCAGTACTTC,CASSPRGGASPDSYEQYF
TRBJ2-2,.,many,TRBV10-3,TGTGCCATCAGTGTCGCGGGAACCGGGGAGCTGTTTTTT,CAISVAGTGELFF
TRBJ1-5,TRBD1,few,TRBV6-2/TRBV6-3,TGTGCCAGCAGCTGGGGACAGGTTTACAATCAGCCCCAGCATTTT,CASSWGQVYNQPQHF
TRBJ1-5,.,.,TRBV25-1,TGTGCCAGCAGTGAATCTAAAGTCTATAGCAATCAGCCCCAGCATTTT,CASSESKVYSNQPQHF
TRBJ2-5,.,.,TRBV7-9,TGTGCCAGCAGCTTACGTCTAGTTGAAGAGACCCAGTACTTC,CASSLRLVEETQYF
TRBJ2-2,.,many,TRBV4-3,TGCGCCAGCAGCCAAGATGGCTATTCGAACACCGGGGAGCTGTTTTTT,CASSQDGYSNTGELFF
TRBJ1-2,.,few,TRBV21-1,TGTGCCAGCAGCAAAAAAGACTACTATGGCTACACCTTC,CASSKKDYYGYTF
TRBJ2-2,.,.,TRBV24-1,TGTGCCACCAGTGGTCAGGGATACACCGGGGAGCTGTTTTTT,CATSGQGYTGELFF
TRBJ2-3,TRBD2,many,TRBV29-1,TGCAGCGTCCTAGCGGACACAGATACGCAGTATTTT,CSVLADTDTQYF
TRBJ2-1,.,few,TRBV13,TGTGCCAGCAGCTCCGGGACCCTTTATTACAATGAGCAGTTCTTC,CASSSGTLYYNEQFF
TRBJ1-3,.,few,TRBV12-3/TRBV12-4,TGTGCCAGCAGTTTCAGGGTCCCTGGAAACACCATATATTTT,CASSFRVPGNTIYF
TRBJ2-7,TRBD1,.,TRBV28,TGTGCCAGCAGTTTGGGCAGGGGGCGCGAGCAGTACTTC,CASSLGRGREQYF
TRBJ2-7,.,few,TRBV5-1,TGCGCCAGCAGCCTCGGGACACTCTCATCCTACGAGCAGTACTTC,CASSLGTLSSYEQYF
TRBJ2-2,TRBD1,.,TRBV7-6,TGTGCCAGCAGCGCGGGGACAGGGGGCTACACCGGGGAGCTGTTTTTT,CASSAGTGGYTGELFF
TRBJ2-1,TRBD2,many,TRBV6-5,TGTGCCAGCAGTCTCGGGACTAGCTACAATGAGCAGTTCTTC,CASSLGTSYNEQFF
TRBJ2-1,.,.,TRBV2,TGTGCCAGCAGTGTCAGGGCCAGGGGCAATGAGCAGTTCTTC,CASSVRARGNEQFF
TRBJ2-1,TRBD2,.,TRBV24-1,TGTGCCACCAGCCCCAGCGGGGGGGCCCGTTATGAGCAGTTCTTC,CATSPSGGARYEQFF
TRBJ2-1,TRBD1,.,TRBV5-1,TGCGCCAGCAGCTTGGAACCGACAGGGGGGTACAATGAGCAGTTCTTC,CASSLEPTGGYNEQFF
TRBJ1-2,.,.,TRBV24-1,TGTGCCAGACCATCCCACTTACCCCACTATGGCTACACCTTC,CARPSHLPHYGYTF
TRBJ2-2,TRBD1,many,TRBV12-3/TRBV12-4,TGTGCCAGCAGTTACCTACAGGGGGTTAACACCGGGGAGCTGTTTTTT,CASSYLQGVNTGELFF
TRBJ2-1,TRBD1,.,TRBV12-3/TRBV12-4,TGTGCCAGCAGTTCCCGGGACAGGGTCTACAATGAGCAGTTCTTC,CASSSRDRVYNEQFF
TRBJ1-6,.,.,TRBV7-2,TGTGCCAGCAGCTTAATCACAGGGAGCTCCTATAATTCACCCCTCCACTTT,CASSLITGSSYNSPLHF
TRBJ2-2,TRBD1,.,TRBV12-3/TRBV12-4,TGTGCCAGCAGCTTAGACAGGGGGCAAAACGGGGAGCTGTTTTTT,CASSLDRGQNGELFF
TRBJ2-2,.,.,TRBV11-2,TGTGCCAGCAGCTTAGGGAGGACACTGCACACCGGGGAGCTGTTTTTT,CASSLGRTLHTGELFF
TRBJ2-3,TRBD1,.,TRBV12-3/TRBV12-4,TGTGCCAGCAGCCTCCGGGACAGGGGATTAGATACGCAGTATTTT,CASSLRDRGLDTQYF
TRBJ2-3,TRBD2,few,TRBV7-3,TGTGCCAGCAGCCCCGTAGGACTAGCGGGGGGGAAAGATACGCAGTATTTT,CASSPVGLAGGKDTQYF
TRBJ2-6,.,many,TRBV6-2/TRBV6-3,TGTGCCAGCAGTTCGGGACATAACGCTGGGGCCAACGTCCTGACTTTC,CASSSGHNAGANVLTF
TRBJ2-6,.,many,TRBV9,TGTGCCAGCAGCGTAGCTGGGAGCTCCGGGGCCAACGTCCTGACTTTC,CASSVAGSSGANVLTF
TRBJ2-1,TRBD2,.,TRBV2,TGTGCCACGGGGGGACTCGGAGGGTATGAGCAGTTCTTC,CATGGLGGYEQFF
TRBJ2-3,TRBD2,few,TRBV7-6,TGTGCCAGCAGCTTAGTCCCGGCTAGCGGAGATACGCAGTATTTT,CASSLVPASGDTQYF
TRBJ2-5,TRBD1,few,TRBV18,TGTGCCAGCTCACCAGTTGGACAGGGCCACCAAGAGACCCAGTACTTC,CASSPVGQGHQETQYF
TRBJ2-7,.,.,TRBV20-1,TGCAGTGCTAGAACCAGGACAGCCTACGAGCAGTACTTC,CSARTRTAYEQYF
TRBJ2-3,.,.,TRBV5-8,TGTGCCAGCAGCCCTGGACGGGAAGATACGCAGTATTTT,CASSPGREDTQYF
TRBJ1-1,.,many,TRBV20-1,TGCAGTGCCCCAGTCGGACGTGAAGCTTTCTTT,CSAPVGREAFF
TRBJ1-4,.,few,TRBV2,TGTGCCAGCAGTGGACAGCTCATCGCAACTAATGAAAAACTGTTTTTT,CASSGQLIATNEKLFF
TRBJ2-5,TRBD1,many,TRBV6-5,TGTGCCAGAGTGCAGGGGGCCTGGGAGACCCAGTACTTC,CARVQGAWETQYF
TRBJ2-6,.,few,TRBV4-3,TGCGCCAGCAGCCCATTGGACACCTCTGGGGCCAACGTCCTGACTTTC,CASSPLDTSGANVLTF
TRBJ2-1,TRBD2,few,TRBV6-6,TGTGCCAGCAGTCCGGAGCGGGGGGTTAATGAGCAGTTCTTC,CASSPERGVNEQFF
TRBJ2-3,.,few,TRBV5-1,TGCGCCAGCAGCTTGGAGCCGGCTACGGGCACAGATACGCAGTATTTT,CASSLEPATGTDTQYF
TRBJ1-1,TRBD1,.,TRBV24-1,TGTGCCACCAGGGCAGGGGGAATGAACACTGAAGCTTTCTTT,CATRAGGMNTEAFF
TRBJ2-1,TRBD2,.,TRBV4-3,TGCGCCAGCAGCCGCCTGGGACTAGCGGCCTCCTACAATGAGCAGTTCTTC,CASSRLGLAASYNEQFF
TRBJ2-1,.,few,TRBV28,TGTGCCAGCAGTTCCCAGGATCGGTGGCAGTTCTTC,CASSSQDRWQFF
TRBJ2-3,TRBD2,.,TRBV5-1,TGCGCCAGCAGCACCATAGCGGGGGGGCATAACACGCAGTATTTT,CASSTIAGGHNTQYF
TRBJ2-7,.,many,TRBV19,TGTGCCAGTAGTATGACCTCCTACGAGCAGTACTTC,CASSMTSYEQYF
TRBJ1-5,.,.,TRBV11-2,TGTGCCAGCAGCCTGGAGGGGAGCAATCAGCCCCAGCATTTT,CASSLEGSNQPQHF
TRBJ1-6,.,.,TRBV6-2/TRBV6-3,TGTGCCGCTCGGGCGGAAGGCTATAATTCACCCCTCCACTTT,CAARAEGYNSPLHF